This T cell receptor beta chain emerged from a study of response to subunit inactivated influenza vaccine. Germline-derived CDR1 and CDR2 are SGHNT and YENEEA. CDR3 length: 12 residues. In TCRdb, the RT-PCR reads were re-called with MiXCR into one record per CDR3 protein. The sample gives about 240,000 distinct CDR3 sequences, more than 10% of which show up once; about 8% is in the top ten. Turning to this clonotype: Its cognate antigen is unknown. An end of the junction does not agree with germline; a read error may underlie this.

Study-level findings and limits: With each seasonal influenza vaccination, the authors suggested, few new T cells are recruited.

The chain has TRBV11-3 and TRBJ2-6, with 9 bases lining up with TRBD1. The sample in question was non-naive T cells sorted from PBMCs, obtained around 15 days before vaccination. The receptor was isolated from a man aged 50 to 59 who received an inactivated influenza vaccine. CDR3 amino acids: CASSPGQGPSIF. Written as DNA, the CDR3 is TGTGCCAGCAGCCCGGGACAGGGTCCCAGTATTTTC.